This T cell receptor beta chain is from a study of Ad26.COV2.S vaccination and SARS-CoV-2 variants. Study in general: Participants got Ad26.COV2.S intramuscularly, once or twice 56 days apart.

The assay was immunoSEQ multiplex PCR, and TCRdb's table has in-frame clones only and misses some. The sample holds some 340,000 clones; around 81% are singletons and the top ten take under 2.5%. CDR3 size: 14 residues. Germline CDR1 and CDR2: MRHNA and SNTAGT. The V end was cut by 6 bases, the J end by 6 bases, with 17 bases between. Regarding treatment: some 20 received Ad26.COV2.S at low or high dose, single or two shots; about 5 received placebo; per-sample allocation not given. Samples came from day 63 after the first vaccine or placebo injection. This clone was found a few times. Its antigen is unknown. Broader study findings: Spike-specific CD8+ and CD4+ T cell responses reportedly showed substantial breadth after vaccination.

This material consisted of peripheral blood, taken in a trial of Ad26.COV2.S vaccine versus placebo. This chain connects TRBV6-4 to TRBJ1-1, with D perhaps TRBD1 (6 bases). This TCR was sampled from a person aged 18-65 years who received the Ad26.COV2.S COVID-19 vaccine or a placebo. Here the CDR3 reads CASRIRDNLAEAFF. The DNA for the CDR3 is TGTGCCAGCAGAATCCGGGACAATCTAGCTGAAGCTTTCTTT.